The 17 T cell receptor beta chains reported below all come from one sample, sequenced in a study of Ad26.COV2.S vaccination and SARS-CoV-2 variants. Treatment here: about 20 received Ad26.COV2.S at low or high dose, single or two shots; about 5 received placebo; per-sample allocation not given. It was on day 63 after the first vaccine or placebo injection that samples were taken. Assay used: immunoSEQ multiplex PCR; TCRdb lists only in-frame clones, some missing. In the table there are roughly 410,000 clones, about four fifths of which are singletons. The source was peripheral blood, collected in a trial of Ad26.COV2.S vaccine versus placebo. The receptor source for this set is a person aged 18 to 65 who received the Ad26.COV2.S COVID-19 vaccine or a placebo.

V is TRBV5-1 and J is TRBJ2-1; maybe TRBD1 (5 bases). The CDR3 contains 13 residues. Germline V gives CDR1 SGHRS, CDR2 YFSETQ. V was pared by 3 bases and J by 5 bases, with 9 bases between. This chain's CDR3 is CASSSQGNNEQFF. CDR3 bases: TGCGCCAGCAGCTCCCAGGGTAACAATGAGCAGTTCTTC.

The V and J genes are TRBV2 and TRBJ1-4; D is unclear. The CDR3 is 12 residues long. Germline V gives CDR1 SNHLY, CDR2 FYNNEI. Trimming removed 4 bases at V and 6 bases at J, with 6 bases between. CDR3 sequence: CASSVSYEKLFF. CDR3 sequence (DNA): TGTGCCAGCAGTGTGTCCTATGAAAAACTGTTTTTT.

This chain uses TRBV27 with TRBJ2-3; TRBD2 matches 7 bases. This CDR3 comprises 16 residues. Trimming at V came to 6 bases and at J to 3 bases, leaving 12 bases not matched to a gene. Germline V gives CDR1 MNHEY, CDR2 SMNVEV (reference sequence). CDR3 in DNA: TGTGCCAGCAGCCCCAGCGGGATGGACCTGACAGATACGCAGTATTTT. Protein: CASSPSGMDLTDTQYF.

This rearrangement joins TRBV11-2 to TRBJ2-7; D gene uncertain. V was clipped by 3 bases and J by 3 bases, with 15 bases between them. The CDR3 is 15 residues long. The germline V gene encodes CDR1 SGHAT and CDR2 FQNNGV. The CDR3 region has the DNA TGTGCCAGCAGCTTCAAACCCTACGACGGCTACGAGCAGTACTTC. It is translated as CASSFKPYDGYEQYF.

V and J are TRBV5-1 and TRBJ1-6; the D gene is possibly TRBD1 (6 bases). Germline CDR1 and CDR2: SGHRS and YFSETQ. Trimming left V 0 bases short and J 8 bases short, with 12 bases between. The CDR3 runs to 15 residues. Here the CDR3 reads CASSLAGGDDSPLHF. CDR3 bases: TGCGCCAGCAGCTTGGCCGGGGGCGACGATTCACCCCTCCACTTT.

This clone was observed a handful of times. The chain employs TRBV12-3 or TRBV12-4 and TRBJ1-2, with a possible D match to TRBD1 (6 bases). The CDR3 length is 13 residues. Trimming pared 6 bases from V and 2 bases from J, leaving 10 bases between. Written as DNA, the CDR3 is TGTGCCAGCAGCAGACAGGCGAACTATGGCTACACCTTC. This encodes CASSRQANYGYTF.

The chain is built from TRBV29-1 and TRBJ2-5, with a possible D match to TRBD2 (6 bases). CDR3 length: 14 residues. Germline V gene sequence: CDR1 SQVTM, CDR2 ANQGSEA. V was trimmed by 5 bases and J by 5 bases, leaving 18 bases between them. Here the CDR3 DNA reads TGCAGCGTTCTCAGACTAGACGGGAAGGAGACCCAGTACTTC. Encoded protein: CSVLRLDGKETQYF.

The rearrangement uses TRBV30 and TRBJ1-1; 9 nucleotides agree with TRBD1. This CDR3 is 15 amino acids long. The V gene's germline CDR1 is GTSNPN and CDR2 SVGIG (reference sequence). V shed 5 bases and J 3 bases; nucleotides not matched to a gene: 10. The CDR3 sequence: CAWGPRDREDTEAFF. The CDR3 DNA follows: TGTGCCTGGGGCCCAAGGGACAGGGAGGACACTGAAGCTTTCTTT.

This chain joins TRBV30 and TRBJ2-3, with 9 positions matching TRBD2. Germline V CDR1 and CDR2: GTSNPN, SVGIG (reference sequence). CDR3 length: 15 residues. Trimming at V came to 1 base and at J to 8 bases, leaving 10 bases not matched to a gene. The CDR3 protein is CAWSAMGVRGGTQYF. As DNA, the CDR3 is TGTGCCTGGAGTGCGATGGGGGTGCGGGGGGGTACGCAGTATTTT.

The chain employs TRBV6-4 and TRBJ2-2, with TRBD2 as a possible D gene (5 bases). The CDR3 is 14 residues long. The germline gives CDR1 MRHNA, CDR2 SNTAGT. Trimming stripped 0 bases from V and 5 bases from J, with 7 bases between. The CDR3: CASSDSRVTGELFF. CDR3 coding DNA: TGTGCCAGCAGTGACTCGAGGGTAACCGGGGAGCTGTTTTTT.

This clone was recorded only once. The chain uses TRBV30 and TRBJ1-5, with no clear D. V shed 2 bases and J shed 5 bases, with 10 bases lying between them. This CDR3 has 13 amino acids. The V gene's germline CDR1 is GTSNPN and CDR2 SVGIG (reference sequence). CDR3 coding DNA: TGTGCCTGGAGTAAAAAGCCCCATCAGCCCCAGCATTTT. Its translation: CAWSKKPHQPQHF.

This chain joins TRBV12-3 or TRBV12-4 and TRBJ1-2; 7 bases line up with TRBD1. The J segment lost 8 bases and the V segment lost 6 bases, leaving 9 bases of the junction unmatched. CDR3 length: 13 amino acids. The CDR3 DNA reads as TGTGCCAGCAGACCGACAGGGTCGAGAGGCTACACCTTC. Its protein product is CASRPTGSRGYTF.

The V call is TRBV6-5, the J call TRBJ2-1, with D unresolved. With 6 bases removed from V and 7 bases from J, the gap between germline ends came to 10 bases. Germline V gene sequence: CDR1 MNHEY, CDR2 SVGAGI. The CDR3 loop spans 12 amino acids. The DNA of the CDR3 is TGTGCCAGCAGACTGACTGGGAATGAGCAGTTCTTC. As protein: CASRLTGNEQFF.

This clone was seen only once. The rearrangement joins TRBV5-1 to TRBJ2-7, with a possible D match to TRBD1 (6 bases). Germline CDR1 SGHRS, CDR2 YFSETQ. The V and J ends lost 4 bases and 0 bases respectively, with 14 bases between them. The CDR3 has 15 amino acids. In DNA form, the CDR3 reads TGCGCCAGCAGCCTCACCAGGGGCCACTCCTACGAGCAGTACTTC. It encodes CASSLTRGHSYEQYF.

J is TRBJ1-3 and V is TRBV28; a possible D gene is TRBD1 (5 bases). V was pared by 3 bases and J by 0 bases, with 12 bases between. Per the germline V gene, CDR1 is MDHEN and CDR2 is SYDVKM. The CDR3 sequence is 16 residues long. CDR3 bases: TGTGCCAGCAGTTTCACGACAGTCAGCTCTGGAAACACCATATATTTT. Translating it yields CASSFTTVSSGNTIYF. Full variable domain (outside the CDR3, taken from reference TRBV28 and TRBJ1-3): DVKVTQSSRYLVKRTGEKVFLECVQDMDHENMFWYRQDPGLGLRLIYFSYDVKMKEKGDIPEGYSVSREKKERFSLILESASTNQTSMYLCASSFTTVSSGNTIYFGEGSWLTVV.

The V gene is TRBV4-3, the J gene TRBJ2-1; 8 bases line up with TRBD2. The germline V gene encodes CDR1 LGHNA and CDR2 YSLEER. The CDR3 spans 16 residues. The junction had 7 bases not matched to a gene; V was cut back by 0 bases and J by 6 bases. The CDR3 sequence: CASSQEQAGVSNEQFF. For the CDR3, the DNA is TGCGCCAGCAGCCAAGAGCAAGCGGGGGTGTCCAATGAGCAGTTCTTC.

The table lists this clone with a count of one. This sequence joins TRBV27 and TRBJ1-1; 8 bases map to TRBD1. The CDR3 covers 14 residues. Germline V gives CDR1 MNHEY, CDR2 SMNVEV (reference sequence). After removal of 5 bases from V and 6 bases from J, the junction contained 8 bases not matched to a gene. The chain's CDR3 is CASSTQGAEAEAFF. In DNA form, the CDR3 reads TGTGCCAGCAGTACCCAGGGGGCTGAGGCTGAAGCTTTCTTT.